This entry lists 8 T cell receptor beta chains sequenced from one sample in a study of T-cell reconstitution after alpha-beta-depleted transplantation in children. A TCRbeta library incorporating unique molecular identifiers was prepared. TCRdb ran MiXCR on the PCR reads and lists one entry per CDR3 protein. The table lists 55,000 to 90,000 distinct CDR3 sequences, 4% to 5% of them singletons. The sequenced sample was PBMCs, mostly from graft donor cells, obtained 180 days after TCRalphabeta/CD19-depleted stem cell transplant. These receptors came from a boy under two years old who had a stem cell transplant for acute myeloid leukemia, so the T cells may come from the graft donor.

This clonotype was seen repeatedly, ten times or more. The chain combines TRBV12-3 or TRBV12-4 with TRBJ1-5; maybe TRBD1 (5 bases). This CDR3 is 14 amino acids long. V was pared by 3 bases and J by 7 bases, with 13 bases between. For the CDR3, the DNA is TGTGCCAGCAGTTTTGGCAGGGCTAACCAGCCCCAGCATTTT. Residues: CASSFGRANQPQHF.

This clonotype was picked up many times. CDR3 bases: TGTGCCAGCAGTCCGGGACTCCTTGGGGGGGCTAAAAACATTCAGTACTTC. This codes for CASSPGLLGGAKNIQYF. V gene TRBV12-3 or TRBV12-4 combines with J gene TRBJ2-4, with D perhaps matching TRBD2 (7 bases). The CDR3 covers 17 residues. V lost 5 bases, J lost 4 bases, and 21 bases lay in between.

Many counts were recorded for this clonotype. The chain links TRBV9 to TRBJ1-5; D perhaps matches TRBD1 (6 bases). Germline V lookup: CDR1 SGDLS, CDR2 YYNGEE. V shed 3 bases and J shed 2 bases, with 9 bases lying between them. The CDR3 totals 14 residues. The CDR3 is CASSAQGGNQPQHF. The CDR3 nucleotides are TGTGCCAGCAGCGCACAGGGTGGCAATCAGCCCCAGCATTTT.

Ten or more counts support this clonotype. The rearrangement uses TRBV12-3 or TRBV12-4 and TRBJ1-5, with D hard to call. The CDR3 runs to 14 residues. V shed 2 bases and J shed 6 bases, with 11 bases lying between them. This chain's CDR3 is CASSLHQGGQPQHF. The CDR3 DNA reads as TGTGCCAGCAGTTTACACCAAGGAGGTCAGCCCCAGCATTTT.

This clonotype was recorded at least ten times. The J gene is TRBJ2-5, the V gene TRBV12-3 or TRBV12-4, with D possibly matching TRBD1 (6 bases). The CDR3 totals 15 residues. Trimming shortened V by 2 bases and J by 2 bases, and 12 bases separated the two germline ends. CDR3 nucleotide sequence: TGTGCCAGCAGTTTACAAGGGGGAGTTCAAGAGACCCAGTACTTC. It is translated as CASSLQGGVQETQYF.

This clonotype was observed a few times. The CDR3 spells CASRYLLWHFDREPITGTDTQYF. Here the CDR3 DNA reads TGTGCCAGCCGCTATCTCTTATGGCATTTCGACAGGGAGCCAATAACTGGCACAGATACGCAGTATTTT. The gene calls are TRBV25-1 and TRBJ2-3, with TRBD1 matching over 7 bases. The CDR3 runs 23 residues. V dropped 8 bases and J dropped 1; count of bases not matched to a gene: 33. Germline CDR1 and CDR2: MGHDK and SYGVNS.

There are many counts of this clonotype. The chain carries TRBV4-1 and TRBJ2-1; D not certain. The CDR3 is 15 residues long. The V end was cut by 4 bases, the J end by 0 bases, with 10 bases between. Germline CDR1 and CDR2: MGHRA and YSYEKL. This chain's CDR3 is CASSLRYLSYNEQFF. The CDR3 DNA sequence: TGCGCCAGCAGCCTCCGATACCTCTCCTACAATGAGCAGTTCTTC.

The sample holds many counts of this clonotype. The CDR3 region is CASSIPPGTGITYEQYF. DNA for the CDR3: TGCGCCAGCAGTATCCCCCCCGGGACAGGGATTACCTACGAGCAGTACTTC. This chain connects TRBV5-1 to TRBJ2-7; the match to TRBD1 covers 9 bases. V was pared by 5 bases and J by 2 bases, with 14 bases of the junction left unmatched. In germline, CDR1 is SGHRS, CDR2 YFSETQ. CDR3 length: 17 amino acids. Filled out from reference TRBV5-1 and TRBJ2-7, the complete variable domain reads KAGVTQTPRYLIKTRGQQVTLSCSPISGHRSVSWYQQTPGQGLQFLFEYFSETQRNKGNFPGRFSGRQFSNSRSEMNVSTLELGDSALYLCASSIPPGTGITYEQYFGPGTRLTVT.